Only a few counts were recorded for the clone carrying this T cell receptor beta chain. Profiling relied on immunoSEQ multiplex PCR, and the TCRdb table lists in-frame clones only, not all of them. Of 25,000 to 35,000 clones in the sample, 79% are singletons; the top ten hold roughly 21%. The data are from a study of control samples from healthy donors and cancer patients. The CDR3 covers 14 residues. Germline V lookup: CDR1 SGHRS, CDR2 YFSETQ. The V and J ends lost 0 bases and 2 bases respectively, with 5 bases between them. The sequenced sample was PBMCs. This chain joins TRBV5-1 and TRBJ1-4; no clear D gene. The sequence was obtained from a man aged 55-75 years with head and neck cancer. For the CDR3, the DNA is TGCGCCAGCAGCTTGGCCGGTACTAATGAAAAACTGTTTTTT. Protein: CASSLAGTNEKLFF.